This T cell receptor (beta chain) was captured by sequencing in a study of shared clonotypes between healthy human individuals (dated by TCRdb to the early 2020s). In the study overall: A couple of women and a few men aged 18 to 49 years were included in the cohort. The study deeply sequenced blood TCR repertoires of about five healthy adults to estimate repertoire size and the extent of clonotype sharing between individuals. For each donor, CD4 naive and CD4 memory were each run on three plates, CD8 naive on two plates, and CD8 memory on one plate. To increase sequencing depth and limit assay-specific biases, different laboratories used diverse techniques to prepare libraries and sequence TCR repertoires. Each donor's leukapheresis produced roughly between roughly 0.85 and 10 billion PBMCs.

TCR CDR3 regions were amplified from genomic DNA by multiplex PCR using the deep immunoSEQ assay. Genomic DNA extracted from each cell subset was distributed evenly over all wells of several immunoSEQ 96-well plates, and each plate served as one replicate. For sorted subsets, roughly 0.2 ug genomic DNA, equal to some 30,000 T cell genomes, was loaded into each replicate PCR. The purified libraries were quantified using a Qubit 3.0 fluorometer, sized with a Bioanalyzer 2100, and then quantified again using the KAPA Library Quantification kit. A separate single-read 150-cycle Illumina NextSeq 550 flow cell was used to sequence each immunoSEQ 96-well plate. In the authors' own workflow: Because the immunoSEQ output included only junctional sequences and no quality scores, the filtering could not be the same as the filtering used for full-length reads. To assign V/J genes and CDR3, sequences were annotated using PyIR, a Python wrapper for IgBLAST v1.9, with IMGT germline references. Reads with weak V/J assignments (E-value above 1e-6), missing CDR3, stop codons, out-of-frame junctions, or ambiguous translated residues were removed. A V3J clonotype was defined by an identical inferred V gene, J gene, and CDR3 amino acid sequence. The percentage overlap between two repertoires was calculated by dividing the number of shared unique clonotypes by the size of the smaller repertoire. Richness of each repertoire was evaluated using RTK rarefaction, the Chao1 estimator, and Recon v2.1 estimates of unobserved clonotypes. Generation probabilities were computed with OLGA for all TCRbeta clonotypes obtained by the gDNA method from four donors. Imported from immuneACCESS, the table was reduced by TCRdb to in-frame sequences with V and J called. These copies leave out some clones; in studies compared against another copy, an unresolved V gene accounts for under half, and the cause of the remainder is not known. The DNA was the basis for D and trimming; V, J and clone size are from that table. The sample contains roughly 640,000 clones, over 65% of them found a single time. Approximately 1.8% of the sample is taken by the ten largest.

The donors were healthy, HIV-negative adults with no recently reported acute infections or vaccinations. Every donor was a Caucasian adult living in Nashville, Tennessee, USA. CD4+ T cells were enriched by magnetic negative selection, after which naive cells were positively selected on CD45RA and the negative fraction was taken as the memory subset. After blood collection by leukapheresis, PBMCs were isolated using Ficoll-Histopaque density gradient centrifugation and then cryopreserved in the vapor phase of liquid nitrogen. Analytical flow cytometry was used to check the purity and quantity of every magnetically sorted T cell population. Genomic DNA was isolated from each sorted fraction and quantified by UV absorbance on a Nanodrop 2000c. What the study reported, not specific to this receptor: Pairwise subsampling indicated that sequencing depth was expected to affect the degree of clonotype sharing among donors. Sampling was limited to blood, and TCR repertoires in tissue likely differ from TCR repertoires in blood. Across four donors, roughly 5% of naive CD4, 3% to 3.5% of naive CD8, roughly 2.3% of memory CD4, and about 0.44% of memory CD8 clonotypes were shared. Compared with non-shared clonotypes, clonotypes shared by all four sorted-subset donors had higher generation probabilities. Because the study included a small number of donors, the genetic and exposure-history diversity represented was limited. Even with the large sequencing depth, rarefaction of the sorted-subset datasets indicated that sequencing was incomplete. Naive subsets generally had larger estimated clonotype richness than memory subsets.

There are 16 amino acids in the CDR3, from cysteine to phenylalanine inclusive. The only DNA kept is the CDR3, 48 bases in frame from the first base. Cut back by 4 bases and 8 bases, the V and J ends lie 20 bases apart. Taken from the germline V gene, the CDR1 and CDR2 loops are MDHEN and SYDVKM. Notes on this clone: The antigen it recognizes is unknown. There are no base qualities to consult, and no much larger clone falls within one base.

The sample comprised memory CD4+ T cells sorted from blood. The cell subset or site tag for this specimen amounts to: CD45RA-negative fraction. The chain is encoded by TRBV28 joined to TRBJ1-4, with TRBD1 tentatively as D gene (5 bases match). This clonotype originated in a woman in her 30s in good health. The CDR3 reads CASSSVRADSTEKLFF. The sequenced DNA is TGTGCCAGCAGTTCTGTAAGGGCCGACAGTACAGAAAAACTGTTTTTT.